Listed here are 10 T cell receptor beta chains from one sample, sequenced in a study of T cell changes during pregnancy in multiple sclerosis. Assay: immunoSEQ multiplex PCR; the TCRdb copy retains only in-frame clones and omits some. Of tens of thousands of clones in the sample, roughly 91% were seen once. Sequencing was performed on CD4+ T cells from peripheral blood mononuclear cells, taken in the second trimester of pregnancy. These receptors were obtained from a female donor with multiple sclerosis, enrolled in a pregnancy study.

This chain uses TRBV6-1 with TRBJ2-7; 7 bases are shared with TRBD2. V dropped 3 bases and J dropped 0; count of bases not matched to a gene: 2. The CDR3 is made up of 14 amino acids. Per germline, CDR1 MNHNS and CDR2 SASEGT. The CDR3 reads CASSEGLHSYEQYF. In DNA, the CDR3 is TGTGCCAGCAGTGAGGGACTACACTCCTACGAGCAGTACTTC.

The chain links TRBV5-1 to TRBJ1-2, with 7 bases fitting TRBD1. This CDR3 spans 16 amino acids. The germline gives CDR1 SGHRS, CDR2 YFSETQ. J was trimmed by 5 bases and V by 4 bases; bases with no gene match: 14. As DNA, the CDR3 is TGCGCCAGCAGCCCCAGCCTGACAGGGACAAGGTATGGCTACACCTTC. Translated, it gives CASSPSLTGTRYGYTF.

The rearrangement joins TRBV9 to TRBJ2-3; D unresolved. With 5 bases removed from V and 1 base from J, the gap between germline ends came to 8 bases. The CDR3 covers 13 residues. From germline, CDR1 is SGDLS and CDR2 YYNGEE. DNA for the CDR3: TGTGCCAGCAGACTCGAGGGCACAGATACGCAGTATTTT. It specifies CASRLEGTDTQYF.

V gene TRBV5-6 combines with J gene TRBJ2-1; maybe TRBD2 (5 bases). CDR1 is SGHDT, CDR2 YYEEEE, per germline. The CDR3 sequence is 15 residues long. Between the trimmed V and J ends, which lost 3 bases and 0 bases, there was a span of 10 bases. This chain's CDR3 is CASSSGLPSYNEQFF. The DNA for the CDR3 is TGTGCCAGCAGCTCCGGACTGCCCTCCTACAATGAGCAGTTCTTC.

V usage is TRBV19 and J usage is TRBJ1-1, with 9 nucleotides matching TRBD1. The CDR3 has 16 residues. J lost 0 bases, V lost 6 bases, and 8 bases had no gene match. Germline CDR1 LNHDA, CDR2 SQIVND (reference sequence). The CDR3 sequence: CASSRKGDRVNTEAFF. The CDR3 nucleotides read TGTGCCAGTAGCAGGAAGGGGGACAGGGTGAACACTGAAGCTTTCTTT.

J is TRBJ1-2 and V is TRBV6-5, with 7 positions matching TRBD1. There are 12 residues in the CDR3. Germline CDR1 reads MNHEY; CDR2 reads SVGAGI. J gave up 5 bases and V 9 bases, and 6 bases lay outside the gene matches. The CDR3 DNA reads TGTGCCAGTACGGACAGGACATATGGCTACACCTTC. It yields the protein CASTDRTYGYTF.

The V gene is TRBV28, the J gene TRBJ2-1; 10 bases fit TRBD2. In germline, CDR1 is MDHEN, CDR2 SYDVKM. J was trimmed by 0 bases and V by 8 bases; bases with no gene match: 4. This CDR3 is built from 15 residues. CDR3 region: CASLPSGGSYNEQFF. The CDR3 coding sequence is TGTGCCAGCCTTCCTAGCGGGGGCTCCTACAATGAGCAGTTCTTC.

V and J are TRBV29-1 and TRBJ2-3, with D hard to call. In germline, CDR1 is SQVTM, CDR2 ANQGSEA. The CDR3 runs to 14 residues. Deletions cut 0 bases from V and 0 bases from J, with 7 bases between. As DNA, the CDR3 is TGCAGCGTTGAAGAGCGCGCTAGCACAGATACGCAGTATTTT. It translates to CSVEERASTDTQYF.

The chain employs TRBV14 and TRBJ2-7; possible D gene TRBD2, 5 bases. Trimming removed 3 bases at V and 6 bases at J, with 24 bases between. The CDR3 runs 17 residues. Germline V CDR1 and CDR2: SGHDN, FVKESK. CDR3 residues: CASSQGGPPWEPVEQYF. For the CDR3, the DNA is TGTGCCAGCAGCCAGGGCGGGCCCCCTTGGGAACCCGTCGAGCAGTACTTC.

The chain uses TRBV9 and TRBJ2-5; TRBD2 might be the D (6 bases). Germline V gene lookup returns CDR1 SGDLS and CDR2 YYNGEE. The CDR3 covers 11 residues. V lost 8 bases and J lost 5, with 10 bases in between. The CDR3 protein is CASSREETQYF. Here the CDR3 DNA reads TGTGCCAGTTCTCGGGAGGAGACCCAGTACTTC.